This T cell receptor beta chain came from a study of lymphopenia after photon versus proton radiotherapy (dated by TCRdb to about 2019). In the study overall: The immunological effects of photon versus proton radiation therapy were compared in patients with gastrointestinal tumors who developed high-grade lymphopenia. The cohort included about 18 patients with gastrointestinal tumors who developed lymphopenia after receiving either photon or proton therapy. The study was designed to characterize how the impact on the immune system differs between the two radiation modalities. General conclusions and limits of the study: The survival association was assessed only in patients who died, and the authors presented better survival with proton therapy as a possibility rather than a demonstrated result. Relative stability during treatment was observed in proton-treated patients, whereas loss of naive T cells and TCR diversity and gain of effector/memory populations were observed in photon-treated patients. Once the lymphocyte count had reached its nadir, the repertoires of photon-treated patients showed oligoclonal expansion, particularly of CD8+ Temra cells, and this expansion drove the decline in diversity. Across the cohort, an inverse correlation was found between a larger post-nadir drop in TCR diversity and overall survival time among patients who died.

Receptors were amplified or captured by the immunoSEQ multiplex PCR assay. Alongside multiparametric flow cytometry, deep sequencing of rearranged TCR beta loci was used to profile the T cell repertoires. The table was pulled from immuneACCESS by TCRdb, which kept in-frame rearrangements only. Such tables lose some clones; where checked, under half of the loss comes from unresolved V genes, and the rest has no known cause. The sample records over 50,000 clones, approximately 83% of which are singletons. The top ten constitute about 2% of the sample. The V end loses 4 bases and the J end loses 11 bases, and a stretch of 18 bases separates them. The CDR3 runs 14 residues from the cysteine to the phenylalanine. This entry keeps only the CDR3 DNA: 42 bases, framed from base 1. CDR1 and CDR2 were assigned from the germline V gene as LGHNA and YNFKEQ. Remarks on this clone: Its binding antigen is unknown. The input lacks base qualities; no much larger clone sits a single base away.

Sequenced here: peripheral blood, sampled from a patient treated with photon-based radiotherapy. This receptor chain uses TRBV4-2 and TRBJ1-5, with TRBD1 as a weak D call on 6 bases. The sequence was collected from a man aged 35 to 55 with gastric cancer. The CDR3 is CASSLDRTAPAQHF. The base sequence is TGTGCCAGCAGCCTAGACAGGACGGCTCCGGCCCAGCATTTT.